The clone carrying this T cell receptor (beta chain) was found a few times. Its specificity is not known. The J segment lost 1 base and the V segment lost 3 bases, leaving 4 bases of the junction unmatched. The CDR3 totals 15 residues. The germline V gene encodes CDR1 MNHNS and CDR2 SASEGT. PCR involved 60 Vbeta and 13 Jbeta primers. The assay was immunoSEQ multiplex PCR, and TCRdb's table has in-frame clones only and misses some. The repertoire holds a few hundred thousand clones, with almost 80% as singletons. The sample belongs to a study of cytomegalovirus exposure and HLA in healthy donors. Study findings and constraints: Several of the most significant clusters were apparently associated with common viral pathogens in a later analysis. Cytomegalovirus association was listed for around 170 TCR beta chains.

The sequence was collected from a man between 18 and 29 years old in good health and CMV-seronegative. The chain is built from TRBV6-1 and TRBJ2-3, with 7 bases fitting TRBD2. Sequenced input: PBMCs. CDR3 residues: CASSDRGGGTDTQYF. The CDR3 DNA sequence: TGTGCCAGCAGTGACCGGGGAGGGGGCACAGATACGCAGTATTTT.